A single sample gave rise to the 27 T cell receptor beta chains below, sequenced in a study of cytomegalovirus exposure and HLA in healthy donors. Vbeta (60) and Jbeta (13) primers were used in the PCR. Data came from immunoSEQ multiplex PCR; TCRdb stores just in-frame clones and leaves some out. The sample has fewer than 250,000 clones; about three quarters are singletons. The specimen was PBMCs. Source of these receptors: a woman aged 35 to 49 in good health and CMV-seronegative.

This clone was counted only a few times. V usage is TRBV6-5 and J usage is TRBJ2-2; 7 bases align to TRBD1. The V gene end was trimmed by 8 bases and the J gene end by 3 bases; junction bases not matched to a gene: 6. The CDR3 is 14 residues long. CDR1 is MNHEY, CDR2 SVGAGI, per germline. This chain's CDR3 is CASGRTGYTGELFF. The CDR3 nucleotides read TGTGCCAGCGGGCGGACAGGCTACACCGGGGAGCTGTTTTTT.

The chain couples TRBV18 to TRBJ1-1; D is perhaps TRBD1 (6 bases). The germline gives CDR1 KGHSH, CDR2 LQKENI. Trimming stripped 3 bases from V and 1 base from J, with 12 bases between. There are 15 residues in the CDR3. Here the CDR3 reads CASSPNTGPNTEAFF. The CDR3 DNA is TGTGCCAGCTCACCCAACACAGGGCCGAACACTGAAGCTTTCTTT.

This chain joins TRBV27 and TRBJ2-7; 9 positions agree with TRBD2. Per germline, CDR1 MNHEY and CDR2 SMNVEV (reference sequence). The CDR3 totals 16 residues. The J segment lost 4 bases and the V segment lost 4 bases, leaving 11 bases of the junction unmatched. CDR3: CASSYRSSGSVYEQYF. DNA for the CDR3: TGTGCCAGCAGTTACCGGAGTAGCGGGAGTGTTTACGAGCAGTACTTC.

The chain couples TRBV7-2 to TRBJ2-3; 10 nucleotides match TRBD2. Germline V gives CDR1 SGHTA, CDR2 FQGNSA. The CDR3 is made up of 16 amino acids. The V gene end was trimmed by 1 base and the J gene end by 2 bases; junction bases not matched to a gene: 3. The CDR3 DNA reads TGTGCCAGCAGCTTAGGGCTAGCGGGAGTCACAGATACGCAGTATTTT. Protein: CASSLGLAGVTDTQYF.

The V call is TRBV7-6, the J call TRBJ2-1, with 7 bases matching TRBD2. The germline V gene has CDR1 SGHVS and CDR2 FNYEAQ. Trimming at V came to 2 bases and at J to 5 bases, leaving 18 bases not matched to a gene. The CDR3 runs to 19 residues. CDR3 protein: CASSLFVGSAGDRNNEQFF. Written as DNA, the CDR3 is TGTGCCAGCAGCTTATTTGTCGGATCCGCGGGGGACCGGAACAATGAGCAGTTCTTC.

This clone was detected only a few times. The J gene is TRBJ2-1, the V gene TRBV15; 7 bases align to TRBD2. Losses at the gene ends were 1 base for V and 6 bases for J; bases not matched to a gene: 6. CDR1 LNHNV and CDR2 YYDKDF come from the germline V gene (reference sequence). The CDR3 runs to 15 residues. The CDR3 protein is CATSRGEREGNEQFF. The CDR3 region has the DNA TGTGCCACCAGCAGAGGAGAGAGGGAGGGCAATGAGCAGTTCTTC.

This chain uses TRBV30 with TRBJ2-3; 8 nucleotides align to TRBD2. CDR3 size: 15 residues. Germline V gene sequence: CDR1 GTSNPN, CDR2 SVGIG (reference sequence). The V gene end was trimmed by 0 bases and the J gene end by 5 bases; junction bases not matched to a gene: 7. The CDR3 region has the DNA TGTGCCTGGAGTGTACGCGGGAGGTTGAGAGATACGCAGTATTTT. Protein: CAWSVRGRLRDTQYF.

V usage is TRBV30 and J usage is TRBJ1-1; tentatively, D is TRBD1 (5 bases). The CDR3 is made up of 14 amino acids. The V and J ends lost 2 bases and 2 bases respectively, with 12 bases between them. Looked up from germline, CDR1 is GTSNPN and CDR2 is SVGIG (reference sequence). CDR3 amino acids: CAWSKTAFNTEAFF. The CDR3 DNA reads TGTGCCTGGAGTAAGACAGCCTTTAACACTGAAGCTTTCTTT.

This rearrangement joins TRBV7-2 to TRBJ1-4, with TRBD1 matching 8 bases. This CDR3 region has 14 residues. The germline gives CDR1 SGHTA, CDR2 FQGNSA. Trimming cost V 2 bases and J 8 bases; bases outside gene matches: 4. CDR3 bases: TGTGCCAGCAGCTTACAACAGGGGGAGGAAAAACTGTTTTTT. Translated: CASSLQQGEEKLFF.

CDR3 DNA sequence: TGTGCCAGCAGCGTAGCGGGGAGGGGGAACAATGAGCAGTTCTTC. Its protein product is CASSVAGRGNNEQFF. The chain has TRBV9 and TRBJ2-1; D may be TRBD2 (7 bases). CDR3 length equals 15 residues. The V end lost 0 bases, the J end lost 5 bases, and 12 bases lay between the germline ends. In germline, CDR1 is SGDLS, CDR2 YYNGEE.

The genes are TRBV2 and TRBJ1-5; TRBD1 might be the D (6 bases). Germline V lookup: CDR1 SNHLY, CDR2 FYNNEI. The length of the CDR3 is 14 residues. V was clipped by 4 bases and J by 2 bases, with 9 bases between them. CDR3 nucleotide sequence: TGTGCCAGCAGTGCAGCAGGGGGCAATCAGCCCCAGCATTTT. Amino acids: CASSAAGGNQPQHF.

With regard to this clone: Compared with germline, one end of the junction differs, possibly owing to a read error. The chain has TRBV7-9 and TRBJ2-3; TRBD2 matches 7 bases. The CDR3 has 16 residues. Germline V lookup: CDR1 SEHNR, CDR2 FQNEAQ (reference sequence). CDR3 sequence: CSSSLLAGISGDTQYF. In DNA, the CDR3 is TGTTCCAGCAGCTTGTTAGCGGGCATATCCGGGGATACGCAGTATTTT.

In its sample, this clone was seen once. This sequence joins TRBV5-8 and TRBJ2-7; 10 bases agree with TRBD2. The CDR3 covers 15 residues. Germline CDR1 SGHTS, CDR2 YDEGEE. The V gene end was trimmed by 0 bases and the J gene end by 0 bases; junction bases not matched to a gene: 0. In DNA, the CDR3 is TGTGCCAGCAGCTTGGGACTAGCGGGCTCCTACGAGCAGTACGTC. This gives the protein CASSLGLAGSYEQYV.

V and J are TRBV7-2 and TRBJ2-1, with TRBD2 identical over 9 bases. V shed 4 bases and J 12 bases; nucleotides not matched to a gene: 10. The CDR3 contains 14 residues. Germline V CDR1 and CDR2: SGHTA, FQGNSA. The CDR3 protein is CASSSWAGGHGQFF. In DNA, the CDR3 is TGTGCCAGCAGCTCGTGGGCGGGAGGGCACGGGCAGTTCTTC.

The V call is TRBV27, the J call TRBJ1-2; the D is unclear. The V end was cut by 3 bases, the J end by 3 bases, with 8 bases between. Germline values: CDR1 MNHEY, CDR2 SMNVEV (reference sequence). The CDR3 totals 13 residues. The CDR3, as DNA: TGTGCCAGCAGTTTGGCACAGTACTATGGCTACACCTTC. Its translation: CASSLAQYYGYTF.

This clone came up a few times. The chain links TRBV5-1 to TRBJ2-1, with D possibly matching TRBD2 (5 bases). Trimming took 0 bases from V and 5 from J, leaving 18 bases between them. CDR3 size: 17 residues. CDR1 is SGHRS, CDR2 YFSETQ, per germline. The DNA of the CDR3 is TGCGCCAGCAGCTTGGGCCGGAGCAGCGGAATAAACAATGAGCAGTTCTTC. Its protein product is CASSLGRSSGINNEQFF.

The V call is TRBV7-6, the J call TRBJ1-4; D ambiguous. The V gene lost 4 bases and the J gene lost 6 bases, with 15 bases spanning the gap. Germline V CDR1 and CDR2: SGHVS, FNYEAQ. This CDR3 has 15 amino acids. The CDR3 bases are TGTGCCAGCAGCTCCGACTCCACACGGCATGAAAAACTGTTTTTT. It codes for CASSSDSTRHEKLFF.

The V call is TRBV7-9, the J call TRBJ1-4; weak D call: TRBD1 (6 bases). Per germline, CDR1 SEHNR and CDR2 FQNEAQ (reference sequence). The CDR3 has 14 residues. V lost 8 bases and J lost 0, with 10 bases in between. This chain's CDR3 is CASSGTPTNEKLFF. The CDR3, as DNA: TGTGCCAGCTCCGGGACACCAACTAATGAAAAACTGTTTTTT.

This clone came up once. This chain uses TRBV27 with TRBJ2-7; 9 nucleotides match TRBD1. V was pared by 5 bases and J by 3 bases, with 5 bases of the junction left unmatched. The CDR3 length is 14 residues. Germline-derived CDR1 and CDR2 are MNHEY and SMNVEV (reference sequence). In nucleotides, the CDR3 is TGTGCCAGCAGTCAAACGGGACAGGGCTACGAGCAGTACTTC. The encoded protein is CASSQTGQGYEQYF.

The CDR3 DNA reads as TGTGCCAGCAGCTTAGTTTTAGCGGGTGAGCAGTTCTTC. Amino acids: CASSLVLAGEQFF. The V call is TRBV7-6, the J call TRBJ2-1; 7 bases line up with TRBD2. The length of the CDR3 is 13 residues. Germline values: CDR1 SGHVS, CDR2 FNYEAQ. V was clipped by 1 base and J by 9 bases; unmatched bases: 3.

The V gene is TRBV6-6, the J gene TRBJ1-1; possibly TRBD1 for D (5 bases). CDR1 MNHNY and CDR2 SVGAGI come from the germline V gene (reference sequence). The CDR3 is 14 residues long. V lost 5 bases and J 2 bases, leaving 12 bases between the germline ends. CDR3 residues: CASSPSDKNTEAFF. The CDR3 DNA reads as TGTGCCAGCAGTCCGTCGGACAAAAACACTGAAGCTTTCTTT.

V usage is TRBV11-1 and J usage is TRBJ1-2; D might be TRBD1 (6 bases). Germline CDR1 is SGHAT and CDR2 is FQDESV (reference sequence). The CDR3 loop spans 13 amino acids. V was shortened by 5 bases and J by 8 bases, with 15 bases between the two germline ends. The CDR3 sequence is CASSQDRFGGYTF. CDR3 in DNA: TGTGCCAGCAGCCAGGACAGATTCGGAGGCTACACCTTC.

For this clone: The same CDR3 also results from other DNA sequences found in this sample. The chain has TRBV7-3 and TRBJ1-1, with D perhaps TRBD1 (6 bases). Trimming left V 4 bases short and J 5 bases short, with 11 bases between. This CDR3 contains 13 residues. Germline V gives CDR1 SGHTA, CDR2 FQGTGA. CDR3: CASSSNRETEAFF. CDR3 DNA: TGTGCCAGCAGCTCTAACAGGGAAACTGAAGCTTTCTTT.

This clone came up once. The chain recombines TRBV7-9 with TRBJ2-5; D is possibly TRBD1 (5 bases). V dropped 3 bases and J dropped 1 base, with 9 bases sitting between them. Germline V gene data show CDR1 as SEHNR and CDR2 as FQNEAQ (reference sequence). The CDR3 has 14 amino acids. As DNA, the CDR3 is TGTGCCAGCAGCTTCACGACAGTCCAAGAGACCCAGTACTTC. This gives the protein CASSFTTVQETQYF. Full variable domain (outside the CDR3, taken from reference TRBV7-9 and TRBJ2-5): DTGVSQNPRHKITKRGQNVTFRCDPISEHNRLYWYRQTLGQGPEFLTYFQNEAQLEKSRLLSDRFSAERPKGSFSTLEIQRTEQGDSAMYLCASSFTTVQETQYFGPGTRLLVL.

The V and J genes are TRBV6-5 and TRBJ2-2, with 7 bases matching TRBD1. The CDR3 has 15 amino acids. Germline V CDR1 and CDR2: MNHEY, SVGAGI. V shed 6 bases and J 4 bases; nucleotides not matched to a gene: 8. In nucleotides, the CDR3 is TGTGCCAGCAGCCGCAAGGGGGCGGGCACCGGGGAGCTGTTTTTT. Protein product: CASSRKGAGTGELFF.

The chain joins TRBV6-5 to TRBJ2-1; maybe TRBD1 (6 bases). V lost 10 bases, J lost 7 bases, and 23 bases lay in between. The CDR3 is 15 residues long. Germline V gene lookup returns CDR1 MNHEY and CDR2 SVGAGI. The CDR3 reads CATSRADLGGNEQFF. Written as DNA, the CDR3 is TGTGCCACTTCCCGGGCGGATTTAGGGGGTAATGAGCAGTTCTTC.

V usage is TRBV2 and J usage is TRBJ1-5; 12 bases align to TRBD1. Losses at the gene ends were 6 bases for V and 2 bases for J; bases not matched to a gene: 8. The CDR3 sequence is 17 residues long. Germline-derived CDR1 and CDR2 are SNHLY and FYNNEI. DNA for the CDR3: TGTGCCAGCAGCCCTGGGACAGGGGGCAAGGGCAATCAGCCCCAGCATTTT. Residues: CASSPGTGGKGNQPQHF. Complete variable domain (other parts from reference TRBV2 and TRBJ1-5): EPEVTQTPSHQVTQMGQEVILRCVPISNHLYFYWYRQILGQKVEFLVSFYNNEISEKSEIFDDQFSVERPDGSNFTLKIRSTKLEDSAMYFCASSPGTGGKGNQPQHFGDGTRLSIL.